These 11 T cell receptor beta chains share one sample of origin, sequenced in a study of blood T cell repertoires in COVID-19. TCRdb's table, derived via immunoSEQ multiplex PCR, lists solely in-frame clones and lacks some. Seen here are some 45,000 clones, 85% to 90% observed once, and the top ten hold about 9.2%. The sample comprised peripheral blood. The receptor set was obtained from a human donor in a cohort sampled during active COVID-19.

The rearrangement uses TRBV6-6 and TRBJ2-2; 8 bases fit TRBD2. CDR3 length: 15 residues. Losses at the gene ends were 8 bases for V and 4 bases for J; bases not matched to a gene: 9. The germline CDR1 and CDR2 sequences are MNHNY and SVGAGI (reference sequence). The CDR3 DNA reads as TGTGCCAGCGGCCTGGGCGGGGGGTTCACCGGGGAGCTGTTTTTT. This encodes CASGLGGGFTGELFF.

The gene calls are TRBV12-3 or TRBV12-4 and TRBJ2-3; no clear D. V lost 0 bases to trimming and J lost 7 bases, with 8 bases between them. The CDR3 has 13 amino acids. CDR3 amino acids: CASSLARSHTQYF. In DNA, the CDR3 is TGTGCCAGCAGTTTAGCGCGCTCCCATACGCAGTATTTT.

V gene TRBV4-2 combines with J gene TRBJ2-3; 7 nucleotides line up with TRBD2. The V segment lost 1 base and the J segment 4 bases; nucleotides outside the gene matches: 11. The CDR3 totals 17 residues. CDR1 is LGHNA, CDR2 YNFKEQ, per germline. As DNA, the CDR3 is TGTGCCAGCAGCCAAGTTCGCAGCGGGGTTGGCGCAGATACGCAGTATTTT. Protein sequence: CASSQVRSGVGADTQYF.

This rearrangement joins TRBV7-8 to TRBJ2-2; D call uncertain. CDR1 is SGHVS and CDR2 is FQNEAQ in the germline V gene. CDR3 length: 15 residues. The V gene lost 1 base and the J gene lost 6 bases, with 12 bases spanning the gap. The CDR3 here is CASSLVRVQAGELFF. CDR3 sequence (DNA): TGTGCCAGCAGCTTAGTTCGGGTCCAAGCCGGGGAGCTGTTTTTT.

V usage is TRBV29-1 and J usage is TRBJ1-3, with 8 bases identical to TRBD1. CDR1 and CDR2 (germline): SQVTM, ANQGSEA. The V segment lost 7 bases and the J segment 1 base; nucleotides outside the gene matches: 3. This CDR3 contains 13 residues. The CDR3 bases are TGCAGCGCCCAGGGGGCGTCTGGAAACACCATATATTTT. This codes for CSAQGASGNTIYF.

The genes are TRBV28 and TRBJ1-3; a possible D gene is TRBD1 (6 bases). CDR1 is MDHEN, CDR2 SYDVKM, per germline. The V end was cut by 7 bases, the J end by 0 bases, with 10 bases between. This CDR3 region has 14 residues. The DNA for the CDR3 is TGTGCCAGCAAAACAGGGAGCTCTGGAAACACCATATATTTT. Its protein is CASKTGSSGNTIYF.

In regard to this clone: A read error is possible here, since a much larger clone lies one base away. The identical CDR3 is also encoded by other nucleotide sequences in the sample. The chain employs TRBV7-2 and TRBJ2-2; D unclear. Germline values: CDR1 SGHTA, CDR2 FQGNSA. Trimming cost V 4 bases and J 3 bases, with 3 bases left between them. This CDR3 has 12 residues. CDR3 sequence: CASSSDTGELFF. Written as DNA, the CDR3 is TGTGCCAGCAGCTCAGACACCGGGGAGCTGTTTTTT.

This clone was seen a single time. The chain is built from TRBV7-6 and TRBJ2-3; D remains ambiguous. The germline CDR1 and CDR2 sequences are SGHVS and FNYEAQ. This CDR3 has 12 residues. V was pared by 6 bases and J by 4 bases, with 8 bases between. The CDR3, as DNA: TGTGCCAGCAGTTCGCGCGCAGATACGCAGTATTTT. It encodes CASSSRADTQYF.

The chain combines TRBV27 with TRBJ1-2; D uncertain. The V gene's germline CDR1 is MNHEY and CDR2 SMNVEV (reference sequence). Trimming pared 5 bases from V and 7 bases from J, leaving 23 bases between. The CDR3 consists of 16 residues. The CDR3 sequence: CASSVIERVGLFGYTF. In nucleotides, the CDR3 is TGTGCCAGCAGTGTTATCGAGAGGGTAGGGTTGTTTGGCTACACCTTC.

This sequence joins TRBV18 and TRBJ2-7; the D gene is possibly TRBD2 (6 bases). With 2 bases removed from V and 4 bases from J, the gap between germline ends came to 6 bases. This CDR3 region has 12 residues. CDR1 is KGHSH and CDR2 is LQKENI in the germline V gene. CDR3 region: CASSPAGYEQYF. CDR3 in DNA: TGTGCCAGCTCACCAGCGGGATACGAGCAGTACTTC.

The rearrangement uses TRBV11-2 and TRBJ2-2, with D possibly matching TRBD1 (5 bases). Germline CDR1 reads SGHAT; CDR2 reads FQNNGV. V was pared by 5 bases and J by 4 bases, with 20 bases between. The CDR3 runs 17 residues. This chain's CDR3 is CASSPRATTRFTGELFF. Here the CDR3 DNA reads TGTGCCAGCAGCCCCAGGGCCACAACAAGGTTCACCGGGGAGCTGTTTTTT.